These 16 T cell receptor beta chains were sequenced from one sample in a study of cytomegalovirus exposure and HLA in healthy donors. This PCR relied on a set of 60 Vbeta primers and 13 Jbeta primers. Sequencing used immunoSEQ multiplex PCR; TCRdb keeps in-frame clones, though not all of them. The data hold 150,000 to 200,000 clones, with roughly 73% observed a single time. The source material was PBMCs. The source is a female donor in good health and CMV-seronegative.

This rearrangement joins TRBV30 to TRBJ2-5; D is uncertain. This CDR3 comprises 13 residues. Germline V gene sequence: CDR1 GTSNPN, CDR2 SVGIG (reference sequence). Deletions cut 0 bases from V and 5 bases from J, with 10 bases between. The CDR3: CAWSVRVRETQYF. CDR3 DNA: TGTGCCTGGAGTGTACGTGTACGGGAGACCCAGTACTTC. Complete variable domain (other parts from reference TRBV30 and TRBJ2-5): SQTIHQWPATLVQPVGSPLSLECTVEGTSNPNLYWYRQAAGRGLQLLFYSVGIGQISSEVPQNLSASRPQDRQFILSSKKLLLSDSGFYLCAWSVRVRETQYFGPGTRLLVL.

The rearrangement joins TRBV18 to TRBJ1-4; 9 bases map to TRBD1. Trimming took 6 bases from V and 8 from J; bases not matched to a gene: 10. CDR3 size: 15 residues. CDR1 is KGHSH, CDR2 LQKENI, per germline. The CDR3 loop reads CASSGQGSGREKLFF. DNA for the CDR3: TGTGCCAGCTCCGGACAGGGGTCGGGGAGAGAAAAACTGTTTTTT.

This clone was seen only once. V usage is TRBV28 and J usage is TRBJ1-5; 9 nucleotides agree with TRBD1. V shed 6 bases and J 0 bases; nucleotides not matched to a gene: 6. The germline CDR1 and CDR2 sequences are MDHEN and SYDVKM. There are 16 residues in the CDR3. This CDR3 reads CASSPGTGPSNQPQHF. The DNA for the CDR3 is TGTGCCAGCAGCCCAGGGACAGGGCCTAGCAATCAGCCCCAGCATTTT.

This clone is a singleton in its sample. The rearrangement joins TRBV7-9 to TRBJ1-2, with 8 nucleotides matching TRBD1. This CDR3 has 15 residues. Trimming removed 5 bases from V and 2 bases from J; junction bases left unmatched: 7. Looked up from germline, CDR1 is SEHNR and CDR2 is FQNEAQ (reference sequence). The CDR3 DNA sequence: TGTGCCAGCAGCCCACTGGACAGGGCCAACTATGGCTACACCTTC. It translates to CASSPLDRANYGYTF.

The rearrangement links TRBV18 to TRBJ2-1; tentatively, D is TRBD2 (6 bases). This CDR3 contains 14 residues. Germline CDR1 reads KGHSH; CDR2 reads LQKENI. V lost 5 bases, J lost 3 bases, and 11 bases lay in between. As DNA, the CDR3 is TGTGCCAGCTCAGCCTCGGGACTCTACAATGAGCAGTTCTTC. This encodes CASSASGLYNEQFF.

This clone was recorded many times. The gene calls are TRBV25-1 and TRBJ1-1, with a weak D call TRBD1 (5 bases). The germline V and J ends were trimmed by 7 bases and 1 base, with 13 bases remaining between them. Germline values: CDR1 MGHDK, CDR2 SYGVNS. The CDR3 extends over 14 amino acids. The CDR3 DNA sequence: TGTGCCAGCACCCCAGGGCTCCGGAACACTGAAGCTTTCTTT. This gives the protein CASTPGLRNTEAFF.

The rearrangement links TRBV6-1 to TRBJ2-7; D may be TRBD1 (6 bases). The CDR3 extends over 13 amino acids. Trimming took 6 bases from V and 4 from J, leaving 13 bases between them. The germline gives CDR1 MNHNS, CDR2 SASEGT. In nucleotides, the CDR3 is TGTGCCAGCAGGGTTGACAGGAATTACGAGCAGTACTTC. This translates into CASRVDRNYEQYF.

This clone was seen only a few times. Other DNA sequences in this sample translate to the same CDR3. This chain links TRBV2 with TRBJ1-2; 8 nucleotides align to TRBD1. The V gene end was trimmed by 5 bases and the J gene end by 8 bases; junction bases not matched to a gene: 7. The germline CDR1 and CDR2 sequences are SNHLY and FYNNEI. This CDR3 region has 13 residues. The CDR3, as DNA: TGTGCCAGCAGTCTGACAGGGGCTGGGGGCTACACCTTC. Encoded protein: CASSLTGAGGYTF. Full variable domain (outside the CDR3, taken from reference TRBV2 and TRBJ1-2): EPEVTQTPSHQVTQMGQEVILRCVPISNHLYFYWYRQILGQKVEFLVSFYNNEISEKSEIFDDQFSVERPDGSNFTLKIRSTKLEDSAMYFCASSLTGAGGYTFGSGTRLTVV.

This chain joins TRBV18 and TRBJ1-2; D may be TRBD1 (5 bases). The V end was cut by 2 bases, the J end by 2 bases, with 9 bases between. Germline CDR1 KGHSH, CDR2 LQKENI. The CDR3 runs 14 residues. The CDR3 DNA is TGTGCCAGCTCACCAATCGACAGCAACTATGGCTACACCTTC. Its protein is CASSPIDSNYGYTF.

V and J are TRBV28 and TRBJ1-1; tentative D call: TRBD1 (6 bases). Trimming pared 3 bases from V and 2 bases from J, leaving 16 bases between. Germline V lookup: CDR1 MDHEN, CDR2 SYDVKM. The CDR3 runs 16 residues. CDR3 residues: CASSLISAGENTEAFF. As DNA, the CDR3 is TGTGCCAGCAGTTTGATTTCGGCAGGGGAAAACACTGAAGCTTTCTTT. The whole variable domain, remainder taken from reference TRBV28 and TRBJ1-1, is DVKVTQSSRYLVKRTGEKVFLECVQDMDHENMFWYRQDPGLGLRLIYFSYDVKMKEKGDIPEGYSVSREKKERFSLILESASTNQTSMYLCASSLISAGENTEAFFGQGTRLTVV.

The V and J genes are TRBV18 and TRBJ1-1; D remains unclear. From germline, CDR1 is KGHSH and CDR2 LQKENI. The CDR3 runs 13 residues. Trimming shortened V by 1 base and J by 3 bases, and 6 bases separated the two germline ends. The CDR3 is CASSPLSDTEAFF. Written as DNA, the CDR3 is TGTGCCAGCTCACCACTGAGCGACACTGAAGCTTTCTTT.

The gene calls are TRBV29-1 and TRBJ1-4; D is unresolved. Germline assignment: CDR1 SQVTM and CDR2 ANQGSEA. V lost 7 bases to trimming and J lost 5 bases, with 11 bases between them. This CDR3 is 12 amino acids long. CDR3 in DNA: TGCAGCGCAGCCGGGAACAATGAAAAACTGTTTTTT. It encodes CSAAGNNEKLFF.

J is TRBJ2-7 and V is TRBV20-1; TRBD2 might be the D (5 bases). Germline CDR1 and CDR2: DFQATT and SNEGSKA (reference sequence). The CDR3 sequence is 11 residues long. V was trimmed by 0 bases and J by 12 bases, leaving 12 bases between them. CDR3: CSARETAGGYF. CDR3 DNA: TGCAGTGCTAGAGAGACCGCGGGTGGGTACTTC.

The gene calls are TRBV19 and TRBJ2-7, with D perhaps TRBD2 (5 bases). Trimming removed 4 bases at V and 0 bases at J, with 10 bases between. The CDR3 is made up of 14 amino acids. Germline V gene lookup returns CDR1 LNHDA and CDR2 SQIVND (reference sequence). In DNA form, the CDR3 reads TGTGCCAGTAGTAATAGCGTGAGCTCCTACGAGCAGTACTTC. Its translation: CASSNSVSSYEQYF. Supplemented by reference TRBV19 and TRBJ2-7, the full variable domain reads DGGITQSPKYLFRKEGQNVTLSCEQNLNHDAMYWYRQDPGQGLRLIYYSQIVNDFQKGDIAEGYSVSREKKESFPLTVTSAQKNPTAFYLCASSNSVSSYEQYFGPGTRLTVT.

The chain couples TRBV7-8 to TRBJ1-2; D not resolved. The germline V gene encodes CDR1 SGHVS and CDR2 FQNEAQ. Trimming removed 5 bases at V and 8 bases at J, with 18 bases between. This CDR3 spans 14 amino acids. The CDR3 spells CASSPRQSSNGYTF. DNA of the CDR3: TGTGCCAGCAGCCCCAGGCAGTCTTCGAACGGCTACACCTTC.

CDR3 in amino acids: CASSPGVVGEQYF. Here the CDR3 DNA reads TGCGCCAGCAGCCCAGGGGTCGTTGGCGAGCAGTACTTC. The rearrangement joins TRBV5-1 to TRBJ2-7; tentative D call: TRBD1 (6 bases). Germline CDR1 reads SGHRS; CDR2 reads YFSETQ. V lost 4 bases and J 6 bases, leaving 14 bases between the germline ends. This CDR3 spans 13 amino acids.